A selection of T cell receptor beta chains follows, all from one sample in a study of blood T cells in healthy people across ages. TCRdb itself ran the 5' RACE reads through MiXCR, one entry per CDR3 protein. The top ten hold less than 9% of the sample, which has just under 550,000 distinct CDR3 sequences, approximately 25% seen once. This same sample was also part of a study on T cells of mothers and their children.

The sample comprised blood. The receptors originated from a boy aged 5-17 years in good health. Each CDR3 is given with its conserved first and last residue. Fields, in order: D gene, clone size, CDR3 length, J gene, V gene, CDR3 DNA, CDR3 protein. The D gene is left open where the match is weak. Not every row has a clone size; where given, it reads once, few, many or a size class.

TRBD1 few 15 TRBJ1-4 TRBV7-9 TGTGCCAGCAGCTCTGGGGGACAGGGGCGAGAAAAACTGTTTTTT CASSSGGQGREKLFF
. few 16 TRBJ1-6 TRBV7-9 TGTGCCAGCAGCTTAGGTTCGGGGTCCTATAATTCACCCCTCCACTTT CASSLGSGSYNSPLHF
TRBD2 . 19 TRBJ2-4 TRBV14 TGTGCCAGCAGCCAAGGATCCAGCGGGGTCACTCTAGCCAAAAACATTCAGTACTTC CASSQGSSGVTLAKNIQYF
TRBD2 . 14 TRBJ2-3 TRBV29-1 TGCAGCCCGTCCCTAGCGGGGCAAGCAGATACGCAGTATTTT CSPSLAGQADTQYF
TRBD1 . 12 TRBJ1-1 TRBV29-1 TGCAGCGTACAGGGGGGAAGCACTGAAGCTTTCTTT CSVQGGSTEAFF
TRBD2 . 17 TRBJ2-1 TRBV6-2/TRBV6-3 TGTGCCAGCAGTTCGGGGGGGCGGGGGCCCACCTACAATGAGCAGTTCTTC CASSSGGRGPTYNEQFF
. few 14 TRBJ1-2 TRBV29-1 TGCAGCGTTGGAACGGGGGGCGCAGGGTATGGCTACACCTTC CSVGTGGAGYGYTF
TRBD2 . 14 TRBJ2-1 TRBV7-8 TGTGCCAGCAGCCCGCCCAGCGGGAGTGAAGAGCAGTTCTTC CASSPPSGSEEQFF
. . 14 TRBJ1-1 TRBV7-9 TGTGCCAGCAGACCTGATTTGGCGAACACTGAAGCTTTCTTT CASRPDLANTEAFF
. . 16 TRBJ2-1 TRBV4-3 TGCGCCAGCAGCCAAGCTAGCCCCAGCAGACACAATGAGCAGTTCTTC CASSQASPSRHNEQFF
. . 14 TRBJ1-2 TRBV6-5 TGTGCCAGCAGCGAAGGACAGACCTACTATGGCTACACCTTC CASSEGQTYYGYTF
. . 16 TRBJ2-1 TRBV13 TGTGCCAGCAGCTTTGGTACCGGGCCCCTCTACAATGAGCAGTTCTTC CASSFGTGPLYNEQFF
. . 16 TRBJ2-2 TRBV12-3/TRBV12-4 TGTGCCAGCAGTCTTTGGGCAGGGGCGAACACCGGGGAGCTGTTTTTT CASSLWAGANTGELFF
. many 14 TRBJ2-7 TRBV18 TGTGCCAGCTCACCACAGGGGGACTCCTACGAGCAGTACTTC CASSPQGDSYEQYF
. many 12 TRBJ2-7 TRBV7-9 TGTGCCAGCAGCCGGGCCGACTACGAGCAGTACTTC CASSRADYEQYF
TRBD2 . 23 TRBJ2-1 TRBV4-1 TGCGCCAGCAGCCCGCCCCCCGTAGGACTAGAGAGGATATCAGAGGTGGGCTACAATGAGCAGTTCTTC CASSPPPVGLERISEVGYNEQFF
TRBD2 . 15 TRBJ2-5 TRBV11-2 TGTGCCAGCAGCTCCCGGCTGGGGGGGTTTGAGACCCAGTACTTC CASSSRLGGFETQYF
TRBD1 few 15 TRBJ2-7 TRBV7-8 TGTGCCAGCAGTGCAGGACAGGGTGGAAACTACGAGCAGTACTTC CASSAGQGGNYEQYF
TRBD2 few 13 TRBJ2-5 TRBV10-3 TGTGCCAGCGAGGGACTAGCGAGCGGGGAGCAGTACTTC CASEGLASGEQYF
TRBD1 . 14 TRBJ1-6 TRBV10-3 TGTGCCATCACCGAGGGACAGGGAAACCCCACCCTCCACTTT CAITEGQGNPTLHF
. once 13 TRBJ2-7 TRBV27 TGTGCCAGCAGTTTACGGTGGGATTACGAGCAGTACTTC CASSLRWDYEQYF
TRBD2 . 15 TRBJ2-5 TRBV20-1 TGCAGTGCTAGAGATGCAGCGGGAGGCCAACAGACCCAGTACTTC CSARDAAGGQQTQYF
TRBD1 . 15 TRBJ2-5 TRBV28 TGTGCCAGCAGTTTAAGGACAGGGGGCCGAGAGACCCAGTACTTC CASSLRTGGRETQYF
TRBD2 few 14 TRBJ2-7 TRBV4-1 TGCGCCAGCAGACTCGGAGCGGGGAGCGGCGAGCAGTACTTC CASRLGAGSGEQYF
. . 14 TRBJ2-5 TRBV5-1 TGCGCCAGCAGCTTGAATGAGCGGTTGGAGACCCAGTACTTC CASSLNERLETQYF
TRBD2 . 15 TRBJ2-7 TRBV20-1 TGCAGTGCTAGATCACTAGCGGGAGGAGGGTACGAGCAGTACTTC CSARSLAGGGYEQYF
TRBD1 . 14 TRBJ2-5 TRBV7-9 TGTGCCAGCAGCCTCGGACAGGGAAAAGAGATCCAGTACTTC CASSLGQGKEIQYF